This TCR beta chain stems from a study of blood T cell repertoires in COVID-19. Background on the study: Nucleic acid was either cDNA or gDNA, and it came from T cells, B-cell-depleted T cells, or PBMCs.

This CDR3 has 16 residues. Original data processing: Nucleated cell counts were estimated from reference gene primer amplification. The repertoire was sequenced with immunoSEQ multiplex PCR; TCRdb's copy has only in-frame clones and lacks some. The V and J calls and clone size are taken from that table; D and trimming were inferred from the DNA. The data hold about 140,000 clones, with roughly four fifths observed a single time. This TCR was recovered from a woman aged 60-70 years with acute or convalescent COVID-19. The chain carries TRBV21-1 and TRBJ2-1; the table assigns TRBD2, which was not confirmed against the DNA. TRBV21-1 is a pseudogene. The sequenced material came from peripheral blood. CDR3 nucleotides: TGTGCCAGCAGCAAAGGGGAGGGGCTGGTAGGGAATGAGCAGTTCTTC. Residues: CASSKGEGLVGNEQFF.